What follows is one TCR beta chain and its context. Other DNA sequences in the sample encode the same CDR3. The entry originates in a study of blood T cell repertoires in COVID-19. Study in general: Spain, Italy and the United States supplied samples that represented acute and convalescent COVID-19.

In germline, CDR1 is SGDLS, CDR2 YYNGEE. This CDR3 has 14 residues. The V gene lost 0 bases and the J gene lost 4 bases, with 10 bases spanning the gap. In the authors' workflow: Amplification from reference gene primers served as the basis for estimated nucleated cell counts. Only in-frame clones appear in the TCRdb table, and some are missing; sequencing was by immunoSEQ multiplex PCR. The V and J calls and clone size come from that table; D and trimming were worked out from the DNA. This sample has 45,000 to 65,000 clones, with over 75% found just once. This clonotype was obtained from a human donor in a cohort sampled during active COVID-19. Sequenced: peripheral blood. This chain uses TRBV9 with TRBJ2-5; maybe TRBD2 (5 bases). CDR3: CASSVGGGRETQYF. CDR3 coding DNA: TGTGCCAGCAGCGTAGGAGGCGGGCGAGAGACCCAGTACTTC.